This T cell receptor beta chain was recovered during a study of blood T cells in healthy people across ages. The germline gives CDR1 SNHLY, CDR2 FYNNEI. The trim removed 7 bases at V and 7 bases at J, leaving 7 bases unmatched. This CDR3 has 14 residues. Primed by a sample-barcoded 5' primer and a J-beta primer mix, a second PCR proceeded for about 6 to 12 cycles. Sequencing recovered at least 2.5 million CDR3-containing paired-end reads from each sample. TCRdb called the 5' RACE reads again in MiXCR, with one record for every CDR3 protein. The data contain over 1,200,000 distinct CDR3 sequences, around 59% of them singletons. Healthy Caucasians from Russia aged about 6 to 90 served as donors.

This clonotype was sampled from a man in his late teens or twenties in good health. Material for sequencing was blood. The chain combines TRBV2 with TRBJ2-1; the match to TRBD2 covers 10 bases. CDR3 sequence reads: CASIPSGSSNEQFF. The CDR3, as DNA: TGTGCCAGCATTCCTAGCGGGAGTTCAAATGAGCAGTTCTTC. Drawing the rest from reference TRBV2 and TRBJ2-1, the complete variable domain is EPEVTQTPSHQVTQMGQEVILRCVPISNHLYFYWYRQILGQKVEFLVSFYNNEISEKSEIFDDQFSVERPDGSNFTLKIRSTKLEDSAMYFCASIPSGSSNEQFFGPGTRLTVL.